The T cell receptor beta chain described here comes from a study of metastatic and nonmetastatic thyroid tumors. In this sample, this clone turned up many times. Its matching antigen is unknown. No patient had received any treatment before thyroid surgery. Study-level points and caveats: It was reportedly found that TCR beta diversity was significantly higher in malignant thyroid tumors than in benign nodules, a difference seen in both blood and tumor samples.

With 1 base clipped from V and 12 bases from J, the junction kept 11 bases outside the gene matches. CDR3 length: 16 residues. Germline V gene lookup returns CDR1 SGHDT and CDR2 YYEEEE. As handled by the study authors: A classifier for distant metastasis in papillary thyroid cancer was constructed using CDR3 differences observed across clinicopathological groups. MiXCR reprocessed the PCR reads for TCRdb. TCRdb, rather than the study authors, made the V and J calls. The table includes about 50,000 clones, around 4% detected once. This rearrangement joins TRBV5-6 to TRBJ2-1; 12 positions match TRBD2. The specimen sequenced was blood. The TCR originated in a female donor with papillary thyroid cancer or a benign thyroid nodule (not recorded which). Some clones in this sample may be carry-over from other donors' samples. CDR3 DNA: TGTGCCAGCAGCTTGTGGCTTCTAGCGGGAGGGCCTTGGCAGTTCTTC. It specifies CASSLWLLAGGPWQFF. Using reference TRBV5-6 and TRBJ2-1 for the parts outside the CDR3, the full variable domain is DAGVTQSPTHLIKTRGQQVTLRCSPKSGHDTVSWYQQALGQGPQFIFQYYEEEERQRGNFPDRFSGHQFPNYSSELNVNALLLGDSALYLCASSLWLLAGGPWQFFGPGTRLTVL.